This record looks at one T cell receptor (beta chain) sequence and its context. These data belong to a study of PD-L1 blockade in urothelial cancer. Assay: immunoSEQ multiplex PCR; the TCRdb copy retains only in-frame clones and omits some. The sample has roughly 110,000 clones, 75% to 95% seen once. The time point is: peripheral blood 6 weeks after treatment start. The TCR comes from a man in his 60s with urothelial cancer. This material consisted of PBMCs, taken around atezolizumab (anti-PD-L1) treatment.

The DNA for the CDR3 is TGTGCCAGCAGTGCGGGGGATGGGGCCAACGTCCTGACTTTC. It specifies CASSAGDGANVLTF. J is TRBJ2-6 and V is TRBV6-4, with D maybe TRBD2 (6 bases). Germline assignment: CDR1 MRHNA and CDR2 SNTAGT. The V end was cut by 4 bases, the J end by 3 bases, with 7 bases between. CDR3 length: 14 residues.